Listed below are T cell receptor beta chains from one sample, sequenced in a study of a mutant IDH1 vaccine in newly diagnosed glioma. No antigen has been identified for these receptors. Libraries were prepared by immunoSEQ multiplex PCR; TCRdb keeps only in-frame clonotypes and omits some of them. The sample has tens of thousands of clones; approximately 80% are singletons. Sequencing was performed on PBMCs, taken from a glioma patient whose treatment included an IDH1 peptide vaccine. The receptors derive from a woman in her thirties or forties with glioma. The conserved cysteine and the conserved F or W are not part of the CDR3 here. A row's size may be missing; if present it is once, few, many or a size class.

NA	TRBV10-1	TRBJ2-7	ASSDGSAGTYEQY
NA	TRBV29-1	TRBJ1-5	SLQGNQPQH
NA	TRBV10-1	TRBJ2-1	ASSEKWSSGEQF
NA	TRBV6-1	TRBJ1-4	ASSSGVNEKLF
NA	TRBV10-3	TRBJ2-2	AISESVPGLPGGELF
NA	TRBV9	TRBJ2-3	ASSVALAGGEGDTQY
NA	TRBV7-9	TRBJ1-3	ASSLDTGVSGNTIY
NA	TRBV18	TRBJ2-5	ASSPLLGGETQY
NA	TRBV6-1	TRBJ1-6	ASSGKTTGANSPLH
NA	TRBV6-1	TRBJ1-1	ASRPQGQTAF
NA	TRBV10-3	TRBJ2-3	AISESTSEGTDTQY
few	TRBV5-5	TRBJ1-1	ASSLAGGGKSF
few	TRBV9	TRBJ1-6	ASSVAAQGRNSPLH
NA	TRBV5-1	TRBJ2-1	ASSLAGRGLNNEQF
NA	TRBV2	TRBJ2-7	ASNNPVNEQY
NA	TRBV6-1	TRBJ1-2	ASSERAGENYGYT
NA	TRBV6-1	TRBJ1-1	ASSGDIAEAF
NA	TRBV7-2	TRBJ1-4	ASSFSTNEKLF
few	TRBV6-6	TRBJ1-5	ASRTGESNQPQH
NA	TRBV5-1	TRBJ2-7	ASSVGTEYTYEQY
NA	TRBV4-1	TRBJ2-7	ASSQDGLVLSYEQY
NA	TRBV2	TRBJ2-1	ASSDGTRGNEQF
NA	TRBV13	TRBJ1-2	ASSLRLEGVRDGYT
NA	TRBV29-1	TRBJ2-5	SVGLVQETQY
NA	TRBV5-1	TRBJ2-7	ASSLGQSYEQY
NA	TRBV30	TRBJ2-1	AWTPGLAGGPRNEQF
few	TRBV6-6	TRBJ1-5	ASRGQFNQPQH
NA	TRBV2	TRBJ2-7	ASTTGGGQY
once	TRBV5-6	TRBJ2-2	ASSSVVRGGSSNTGELF
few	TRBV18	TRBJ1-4	ASSPSGWTREKLF
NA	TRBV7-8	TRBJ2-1	ASSTRQGYNEQF
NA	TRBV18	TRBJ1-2	ASSPHHPTNYGYT
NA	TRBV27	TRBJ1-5	ASSLSGGQPQH
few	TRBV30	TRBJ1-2	AWSVATGGGYT
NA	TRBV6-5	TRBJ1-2	ASSSPWTDYGYT
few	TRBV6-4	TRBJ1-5	ASSDSGGGQPQH
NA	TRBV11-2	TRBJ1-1	ASSFLRGNTEAF
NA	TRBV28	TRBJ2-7	ASSTSGGNRYEQY
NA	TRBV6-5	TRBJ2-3	ASSYSLGGGVDTQY
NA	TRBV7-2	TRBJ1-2	ASSLTGSGYT
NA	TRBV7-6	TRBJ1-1	ASSRTQGGNTEAF
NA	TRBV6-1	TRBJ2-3	ASSEQSGGNTQY
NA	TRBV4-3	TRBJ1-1	ASSQVGGGENTEAF
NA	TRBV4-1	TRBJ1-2	ASSQALANYGYT
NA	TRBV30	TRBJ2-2	AWSGGLGTGELF
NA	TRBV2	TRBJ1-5	ASSLRTGRINQPQH
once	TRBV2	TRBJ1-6	ASSETGWETYNSPLH
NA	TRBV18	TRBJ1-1	ASSQLPDRPNTEAF
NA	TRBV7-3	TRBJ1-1	ASSLTPRSNTEAF
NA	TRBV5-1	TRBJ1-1	ASTRPGGVEAF
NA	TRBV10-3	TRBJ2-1	AISDSDSREF
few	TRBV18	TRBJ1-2	ASSPYGDGYT
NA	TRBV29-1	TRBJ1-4	SVAGQGDEKLF
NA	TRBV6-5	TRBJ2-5	ASSHTSGAETQY
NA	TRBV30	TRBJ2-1	AWSVLLGGGEQF